Listed below are T cell receptor beta chains from one sample, sequenced in a study of shared clonotypes between healthy human individuals. This table comes from immunoSEQ multiplex PCR, and its TCRdb copy is limited to in-frame clones, with some not included. The table records roughly 1.4 million clones, just under 99% of them present only once. The source material was naive CD4+ T cells sorted from blood. These receptor sequences come from a young man in good health. Each CDR3 is given with its conserved first and last residue. A D gene is named only where the DNA matches it firmly. Part of the rows lack a size; the others show once, few, many or a class for expanded clones.

v_call	d_call	j_call	clone_size	cdr3_aa	cdr3_nt
TRBV6-6	.	TRBJ1-2	.	CASSKTGYGYTF	TGTGCCAGCAGTAAGACAGGCTATGGCTACACCTTC
TRBV7-2	TRBD1	TRBJ2-2	.	CASRAPGQGRTGELFF	TGTGCCAGCCGTGCCCCGGGACAGGGACGCACCGGGGAGCTGTTTTTT
TRBV29-1	.	TRBJ1-2	.	CSAGKGERKPLGYTF	TGCAGCGCTGGGAAGGGGGAACGGAAACCCTTAGGCTACACCTTC
TRBV28	.	TRBJ1-2	.	CASSPHRGSSHGGYTF	TGTGCCAGCAGTCCTCACCGTGGGTCTTCACACGGTGGCTACACCTTC
TRBV5-1	.	TRBJ2-2	.	CASSLFAEIGTGELFF	TGCGCCAGCAGCTTGTTCGCCGAGATAGGGACCGGGGAGCTGTTTTTT
TRBV7-6	.	TRBJ2-7	.	CASSRTSYSYEQYF	TGTGCCAGCAGCCGGACCTCATATTCATACGAGCAGTACTTC
TRBV7-9	.	TRBJ2-4	.	CASSFGENIQYF	TGTGCCAGCAGCTTTGGGGAAAACATTCAGTACTTC
TRBV2	TRBD1	TRBJ2-3	.	CASSDRDRGLTDTQYF	TGTGCCAGCAGTGACCGGGACAGGGGTCTCACAGATACGCAGTATTTT
TRBV11-3	TRBD2	TRBJ2-1	.	CASSSGSHNEQFF	TGTGCCAGCAGTAGCGGGAGCCACAATGAGCAGTTCTTC
TRBV5-1	TRBD1	TRBJ1-5	.	CASSFLGGTDQPQHF	TGCGCCAGCAGCTTTCTCGGCGGGACAGACCAGCCCCAGCATTTT
TRBV7-9	.	TRBJ2-1	.	CASSSNRVGHQFF	TGTGCCAGCAGCTCAAACCGGGTGGGTCATCAGTTCTTC
TRBV5-1	.	TRBJ1-2	.	CASSAGYGYTF	TGCGCCAGCAGCGCAGGGTATGGCTACACCTTC
TRBV28	.	TRBJ1-5	.	CASSLRQTHQPQHF	TGTGCCAGCAGTTTGCGACAGACTCATCAGCCCCAGCATTTT
TRBV9	.	TRBJ1-2	.	CASSAHRRGGNYGYTF	TGTGCCAGCAGCGCGCATCGTAGAGGCGGGAACTATGGCTACACCTTC
TRBV13	TRBD2	TRBJ2-1	.	CASSGLAGRSSYNEQFF	TGTGCCAGCAGCGGCCTAGCGGGAAGAAGCTCCTACAATGAGCAGTTCTTC
TRBV6-1	.	TRBJ2-7	.	CASSEALRNEQYF	TGTGCCAGCAGTGAAGCGCTACGAAACGAGCAGTACTTC
TRBV28	.	TRBJ2-7	.	CASSPGGTAYEQYF	TGTGCCAGCAGTCCCGGAGGGACAGCCTACGAGCAGTACTTC
TRBV21-1	.	TRBJ2-7	.	CASSKGRQATYEQYF	TGTGCCAGCAGCAAAGGCCGGCAGGCCACTTACGAGCAGTACTTC
TRBV19	TRBD2	TRBJ2-7	.	CASSFGGSLYEQYF	TGTGCCAGTAGTTTTGGCGGGAGCCTCTACGAGCAGTACTTC
TRBV28	TRBD2	TRBJ2-2	.	CASSFPPGTSYRTGELFF	TGTGCCAGCAGTTTCCCGCCCGGGACTAGCTATCGCACCGGGGAGCTGTTTTTT
TRBV9	TRBD1	TRBJ2-2	.	CASSVAGGAYTGELFF	TGTGCCAGCAGCGTAGCAGGGGGCGCGTACACCGGGGAGCTGTTTTTT
TRBV18	.	TRBJ2-5	.	CASSPRTAWEETQYF	TGTGCCAGCTCACCGCGGACAGCGTGGGAAGAGACCCAGTACTTC
TRBV7-9	.	TRBJ2-1	.	CASSPKYEQFF	TGTGCCAGCAGCCCCAAGTATGAGCAGTTCTTC
TRBV2	.	TRBJ2-2	.	CATKYTGELFF	TGTGCCACGAAATACACCGGGGAGCTGTTTTTT
TRBV14	.	TRBJ2-3	.	CASSQPGTRIPDTQYF	TGTGCCAGCAGCCAGCCCGGGACAAGGATACCAGATACGCAGTATTTT
TRBV30	.	TRBJ1-2	.	CAWRVTRLYGYTF	TGTGCCTGGAGGGTTACACGGCTCTATGGCTACACCTTC
TRBV5-1	.	TRBJ2-7	.	CASSLDPGSLYEQYF	TGCGCCAGCAGCTTGGACCCGGGATCTCTTTACGAGCAGTACTTC
TRBV29-1	TRBD2	TRBJ2-1	.	CSGGLAGVLNEQFF	TGCAGCGGGGGACTAGCGGGAGTGTTGAATGAGCAGTTCTTC
TRBV7-9	.	TRBJ1-5	.	CASSFGTSNQPQHF	TGTGCCAGCAGCTTTGGGACCAGCAATCAGCCCCAGCATTTT
TRBV27	.	TRBJ2-3	.	CASSFKGRGIGDTQYF	TGTGCCAGCAGTTTTAAGGGCCGAGGAATAGGGGATACGCAGTATTTT
TRBV11-1	.	TRBJ2-1	.	CASSLGAGTRLNEQFF	TGTGCCAGCAGCTTAGGCGCCGGGACACGGCTGAATGAGCAGTTCTTC
TRBV9	.	TRBJ2-3	.	CASSVAPGLFTDTQYF	TGTGCCAGCAGCGTAGCTCCCGGATTATTCACAGATACGCAGTATTTT
TRBV4-1	.	TRBJ2-5	.	CASSQVSEETQYF	TGCGCCAGCAGCCAAGTGTCCGAAGAGACCCAGTACTTC
TRBV18	.	TRBJ2-5	.	CASSPFQGRETQYF	TGTGCCAGCTCACCTTTCCAGGGCCGGGAGACCCAGTACTTC
TRBV9	TRBD2	TRBJ2-3	.	CASSVLAGLTDTQYF	TGTGCCAGCAGCGTCCTAGCGGGCCTTACAGATACGCAGTATTTT
TRBV10-3	.	TRBJ2-3	.	CAINAGSTDTQYF	TGTGCCATCAACGCCGGGAGCACAGATACGCAGTATTTT
TRBV6-5	.	TRBJ2-7	.	CASMAAPYEQYF	TGTGCCAGCATGGCAGCCCCCTACGAGCAGTACTTC
TRBV19	TRBD2	TRBJ2-2	once	CASSLTSGRRSTGELFF	TGTGCCAGTAGTCTAACTAGCGGGAGGAGAAGCACCGGGGAGCTGTTTTTT
TRBV27	TRBD1	TRBJ2-7	.	CASSNGQGPPYEQYF	TGTGCCAGCAGTAACGGACAGGGCCCTCCCTACGAGCAGTACTTC
TRBV19	.	TRBJ1-5	.	CASGTWSRANQPQHF	TGTGCCAGTGGGACCTGGTCAAGAGCCAATCAGCCCCAGCATTTT
TRBV5-1	.	TRBJ2-5	.	CASSLVGYETQYF	TGCGCCAGCAGCTTGGTAGGATATGAGACCCAGTACTTC
TRBV5-4	TRBD2	TRBJ2-7	.	CASSLASGGVGEQYF	TGTGCCAGCAGCTTGGCTAGCGGTGGGGTCGGCGAGCAGTACTTC
TRBV19	TRBD2	TRBJ2-5	.	CASRLAGPLQETQYF	TGTGCCAGCCGACTAGCGGGACCCCTCCAAGAGACCCAGTACTTC
TRBV4-3	.	TRBJ2-1	.	CASSQVGGNEQFF	TGCGCCAGCAGCCAAGTTGGGGGAAATGAGCAGTTCTTC
TRBV5-1	.	TRBJ1-2	.	CASSLEVRGNSGYTF	TGCGCCAGCAGCTTGGAGGTCAGGGGTAACTCTGGCTACACCTTC
TRBV2	TRBD1	TRBJ1-1	.	CASTQTGGRTEAFF	TGTGCCAGCACCCAGACAGGGGGTCGTACTGAAGCTTTCTTT
TRBV7-8	.	TRBJ2-3	.	CASTDRDLSWVPDTQYF	TGTGCCAGCACGGACCGGGATCTCTCCTGGGTACCAGATACGCAGTATTTT
TRBV7-3	.	TRBJ2-7	.	CASSWTDSTYEQYF	TGTGCCAGCAGCTGGACAGACTCAACCTACGAGCAGTACTTC
TRBV6-5	.	TRBJ1-2	.	CASSYSKGLTGKGYTF	TGTGCCAGCAGTTACTCGAAAGGGTTAACAGGGAAGGGCTACACCTTC
TRBV7-3	.	TRBJ1-1	.	CASSLRTEDTEAFF	TGTGCCAGCAGCTTAAGGACAGAGGACACTGAAGCTTTCTTT
TRBV7-2	TRBD2	TRBJ2-5	.	CASSQGLAGGETQYF	TGTGCCAGCAGCCAGGGACTAGCGGGGGGGGAGACCCAGTACTTC
TRBV14	.	TRBJ2-7	.	CASSIKTGSLEQYF	TGTGCCAGCAGCATTAAAACAGGGTCTCTCGAGCAGTACTTC
TRBV25-1	.	TRBJ2-3	.	CASSETSRFTDTQYF	TGTGCCAGCAGTGAAACTAGCAGATTTACAGATACGCAGTATTTT
TRBV6-5	.	TRBJ2-6	.	CASSLGTGGANVLTF	TGTGCCAGCAGTTTAGGGACGGGGGGGGCCAACGTCCTGACTTTC
TRBV7-8	TRBD2	TRBJ2-6	.	CASRSPGLAGGPGSGANVLTF	TGTGCCAGCAGATCACCGGGACTAGCGGGAGGGCCGGGCTCTGGGGCCAACGTCCTGACTTTC
TRBV7-9	TRBD1	TRBJ2-2	.	CASTYRRTGNTGELFF	TGTGCCAGCACCTACCGGCGGACAGGGAACACCGGGGAGCTGTTTTTT
TRBV14	TRBD2	TRBJ2-2	.	CASSHLSGKGELFF	TGTGCCAGCAGCCACCTTAGCGGGAAGGGGGAGCTGTTTTTT
TRBV27	TRBD2	TRBJ2-1	once	CASSPLAGGRDEQFF	TGTGCCAGCAGTCCACTAGCGGGAGGGAGGGATGAGCAGTTCTTC
TRBV13	TRBD2	TRBJ2-7	.	CASSPLLPSGDTYEQYF	TGTGCCAGCAGCCCCTTATTGCCTAGCGGAGACACTTACGAGCAGTACTTC
TRBV7-9	TRBD1	TRBJ2-5	.	CASSRTGSEETQYF	TGTGCCAGCAGCAGGACAGGGAGTGAAGAGACCCAGTACTTC